This T cell receptor beta chain was captured by sequencing in a study of regulatory T cells in long-lasting Graves disease. The CDR3 is made up of 15 amino acids. The J segment lost 6 bases and the V segment lost 2 bases, leaving 3 bases of the junction unmatched. Germline assignment: CDR1 SGHTA and CDR2 FQGNSA. This clonotype came up many times. The time point was: newly diagnosed GD, antithyroid drugs for less than 3 months. RNA isolated from PBMCs was used to make the TCR library. The authors built TCR beta libraries using iRepertoire HTBI primers and Arm-PCR of CDR3 regions. One entry per CDR3 protein results from TCRdb running MiXCR on the multiplex PCR reads. Of more than 450,000 distinct CDR3 sequences in the sample, 15% to 20% are singletons; the top ten hold approximately 12%. These data were likewise used in another study, on T cells in Graves' hyperthyroidism and ophthalmopathy. That publication notes: RT-PCR in the first round (using the HTBI primer set) targeted the TCR CDR3.

Material: peripheral blood mononuclear cells (PBMCs), obtained at new diagnosis, from a patient treated with antithyroid drugs. The source of this sequence is a man between 35 and 55 years old with Graves disease. J is TRBJ2-3 and V is TRBV7-2, with TRBD2 matching over 12 bases. The CDR3 DNA follows: TGTGCCAGCAGCTTACTAGCGGGAGGGTGGGATACGCAGTATTTT. Translation: CASSLLAGGWDTQYF.